This T cell receptor (beta chain) comes out of a study of blood T cell repertoires in COVID-19. Study at large: Researchers got acute and convalescent COVID-19 samples from the United States, Italy and Spain. Sources were T cells, B-cell-depleted T cells, or PBMCs; the material itself was cDNA or gDNA.

Original processing methods: Scientists estimated how many nucleated cells there were by amplifying reference gene primers. Data came from immunoSEQ multiplex PCR; TCRdb stores just in-frame clones and leaves some out. V, J and clone size are those of that table, while D and trimming were read from the DNA. The sample has a few hundred thousand clones, roughly 85% seen once; the top ten hold more than 3%. CDR1 is MNHEY, CDR2 SMNVEV, per germline (reference sequence). This CDR3 has 15 amino acids. V gave up 2 bases and J gave up 2 bases, with 10 bases separating them. This clone was seen just once. This receptor was identified in a woman aged 18 to 35 with acute or convalescent COVID-19. Sequencing was carried out using peripheral blood. The chain recombines TRBV27 with TRBJ1-5, with a weak D call TRBD1 (5 bases). This CDR3 reads CASSLGPTGNQPQHF. The CDR3 DNA reads as TGTGCCAGCAGTTTAGGGCCGACAGGCAATCAGCCCCAGCATTTT.